Listed below are T cell receptor beta chains from one sample, sequenced in a study of cytomegalovirus exposure and HLA in healthy donors. The protocol was immunoSEQ multiplex PCR, while the TCRdb copy is restricted to in-frame clones and leaves out a portion. Of 150,000 or so clones listed, around 67% were seen once; the top ten hold 3.5% to 5%. Sequencing was done on a sample of PBMCs. These receptor sequences come from a young man in good health and CMV-seropositive. Both conserved end residues are part of each CDR3. The order of the fields is D gene, V gene, clone size, J gene, CDR3 protein, CDR3 DNA. A D gene is named only where the DNA matches it firmly. The size of a clone is reported for some rows only, either as once, few or many, or as a class for expanded clones.

d_gene: NA
v_gene: TRBV10-3
abundance: NA
j_gene: TRBJ2-3
CDR3aa: CAISESWAGSTDTQYF
CDR3nt: TGTGCCATCAGTGAGTCATGGGCAGGGAGCACAGATACGCAGTATTTT

d_gene: NA
v_gene: TRBV6-6
abundance: once
j_gene: TRBJ2-1
CDR3aa: CANSGGPYNEQFF
CDR3nt: TGTGCCAATAGCGGAGGACCATACAATGAGCAGTTCTTC

d_gene: NA
v_gene: TRBV2
abundance: NA
j_gene: TRBJ1-2
CDR3aa: CASSEGGGGYTF
CDR3nt: TGTGCCAGCAGTGAAGGAGGGGGTGGCTACACCTTC

d_gene: NA
v_gene: TRBV5-5
abundance: NA
j_gene: TRBJ1-5
CDR3aa: CASSPLTGPPQHF
CDR3nt: TGTGCCAGCAGCCCGTTAACAGGGCCGCCCCAGCATTTT

d_gene: NA
v_gene: TRBV5-6
abundance: NA
j_gene: TRBJ2-7
CDR3aa: CASSLARVYEQYF
CDR3nt: TGTGCCAGCAGCTTGGCCCGGGTGTACGAGCAGTACTTC

d_gene: NA
v_gene: TRBV7-6
abundance: few
j_gene: TRBJ1-2
CDR3aa: CASSLLTNYGYTF
CDR3nt: TGTGCCAGCAGCTTACTCACAAACTATGGCTACACCTTC

d_gene: NA
v_gene: TRBV7-2
abundance: NA
j_gene: TRBJ1-4
CDR3aa: CASSPSGNEKLFF
CDR3nt: TGTGCCAGCAGCCCTAGTGGGAATGAAAAACTGTTTTTT

d_gene: NA
v_gene: TRBV14
abundance: NA
j_gene: TRBJ1-1
CDR3aa: CASSQRGRGTEAFF
CDR3nt: TGTGCCAGCAGCCAAAGGGGTCGTGGCACTGAAGCTTTCTTT

d_gene: NA
v_gene: TRBV2
abundance: NA
j_gene: TRBJ1-5
CDR3aa: CASRRTDHNQPQHF
CDR3nt: TGTGCCAGCAGGCGGACAGACCACAATCAGCCCCAGCATTTT

d_gene: NA
v_gene: TRBV7-2
abundance: NA
j_gene: TRBJ2-1
CDR3aa: CASSFSGLNNEQFF
CDR3nt: TGTGCCAGCAGCTTTAGCGGCCTGAACAATGAGCAGTTCTTC

d_gene: NA
v_gene: TRBV5-1
abundance: NA
j_gene: TRBJ2-2
CDR3aa: CASSLRSASLNTGELFF
CDR3nt: TGCGCCAGCAGCTTGAGGTCGGCTAGCCTGAACACCGGGGAGCTGTTTTTT

d_gene: NA
v_gene: TRBV19
abundance: few
j_gene: TRBJ1-1
CDR3aa: CASTLRWGGITEAFF
CDR3nt: TGTGCCAGTACTCTAAGGTGGGGGGGGATCACTGAAGCTTTCTTT

d_gene: NA
v_gene: TRBV30
abundance: NA
j_gene: TRBJ1-6
CDR3aa: CAWSVVVTSVSYNSPLHF
CDR3nt: TGTGCCTGGAGTGTGGTGGTTACGAGTGTATCCTATAATTCACCCCTCCACTTT

d_gene: NA
v_gene: TRBV7-6
abundance: NA
j_gene: TRBJ2-7
CDR3aa: CASSLLGSWSSYEQYF
CDR3nt: TGTGCCAGCAGCCTACTAGGCTCCTGGAGCTCCTACGAGCAGTACTTC

d_gene: NA
v_gene: TRBV19
abundance: NA
j_gene: TRBJ2-2
CDR3aa: CASSNKNTGELFF
CDR3nt: TGTGCCAGTAGTAACAAGAACACCGGGGAGCTGTTTTTT

d_gene: TRBD2
v_gene: TRBV5-1
abundance: NA
j_gene: TRBJ2-7
CDR3aa: CASRGGTDEQYF
CDR3nt: TGCGCCAGCAGGGGGGGGACCGACGAGCAGTACTTC

d_gene: TRBD2
v_gene: TRBV28
abundance: NA
j_gene: TRBJ2-2
CDR3aa: CAGGLAGGTGELFF
CDR3nt: TGTGCCGGGGGACTAGCGGGAGGTACCGGGGAGCTGTTTTTT

d_gene: NA
v_gene: TRBV28
abundance: NA
j_gene: TRBJ2-3
CDR3aa: CASSFLQGTDTQYF
CDR3nt: TGTGCCAGCAGTTTCCTACAGGGAACAGATACGCAGTATTTT

d_gene: NA
v_gene: TRBV9
abundance: few
j_gene: TRBJ2-1
CDR3aa: CASSVRYNEQFF
CDR3nt: TGTGCCAGCAGCGTCAGATACAATGAGCAGTTCTTC

d_gene: TRBD2
v_gene: TRBV7-9
abundance: NA
j_gene: TRBJ2-1
CDR3aa: CASSFTSGGTNEQFF
CDR3nt: TGTGCCAGCAGCTTTACTAGCGGGGGGACGAATGAGCAGTTCTTC

d_gene: NA
v_gene: TRBV14
abundance: NA
j_gene: TRBJ1-1
CDR3aa: CASSQDFSGTEAFF
CDR3nt: TGTGCCAGCAGCCAAGATTTCAGCGGCACTGAAGCTTTCTTT

d_gene: TRBD1
v_gene: TRBV19
abundance: NA
j_gene: TRBJ1-1
CDR3aa: CASSKDRENTEAFF
CDR3nt: TGTGCCAGTAGTAAGGACAGGGAGAACACTGAAGCTTTCTTT

d_gene: TRBD1
v_gene: TRBV6-6
abundance: NA
j_gene: TRBJ2-7
CDR3aa: CASSYSMQGADEQYF
CDR3nt: TGTGCCAGCAGTTACTCGATGCAGGGGGCTGACGAGCAGTACTTC

d_gene: NA
v_gene: TRBV6-6
abundance: NA
j_gene: TRBJ1-1
CDR3aa: CASSYPYEHTEAFF
CDR3nt: TGTGCCAGCAGTTACCCCTATGAGCACACTGAAGCTTTCTTT

d_gene: TRBD1
v_gene: TRBV10-3
abundance: few
j_gene: TRBJ2-7
CDR3aa: CAISPTGGRVYF
CDR3nt: TGTGCCATCAGTCCCACAGGGGGCCGAGTGTACTTC

d_gene: NA
v_gene: TRBV27
abundance: few
j_gene: TRBJ1-5
CDR3aa: CASSFDTRGQPQHF
CDR3nt: TGTGCCAGCAGTTTTGATACACGGGGTCAGCCCCAGCATTTT

d_gene: NA
v_gene: TRBV7-3
abundance: NA
j_gene: TRBJ2-3
CDR3aa: CASGPGNTQYF
CDR3nt: TGTGCCAGCGGCCCCGGGAATACGCAGTATTTT

d_gene: NA
v_gene: TRBV7-9
abundance: few
j_gene: TRBJ2-7
CDR3aa: CASSPRYEQYF
CDR3nt: TGTGCCAGCAGCCCTCGGTACGAGCAGTACTTC

d_gene: TRBD1
v_gene: TRBV4-2
abundance: NA
j_gene: TRBJ2-6
CDR3aa: CASSPRTGNSGANVLTF
CDR3nt: TGTGCCAGCAGCCCGCGGACAGGGAACTCTGGGGCCAACGTCCTGACTTTC

d_gene: TRBD1
v_gene: TRBV7-8
abundance: NA
j_gene: TRBJ2-7
CDR3aa: CASSLSRTGGEQYF
CDR3nt: TGTGCCAGCAGCTTGTCACGGACAGGGGGCGAGCAGTACTTC

d_gene: TRBD1
v_gene: TRBV2
abundance: NA
j_gene: TRBJ1-1
CDR3aa: CASSALGQGSSNTEAFF
CDR3nt: TGTGCCAGCAGTGCCCTGGGACAGGGATCCTCGAACACTGAAGCTTTCTTT

d_gene: NA
v_gene: TRBV15
abundance: NA
j_gene: TRBJ2-7
CDR3aa: CATSRDRKQGPEQYF
CDR3nt: TGTGCCACCAGCAGAGATCGGAAACAGGGACCCGAGCAGTACTTC

d_gene: TRBD2
v_gene: TRBV6-1
abundance: NA
j_gene: TRBJ2-7
CDR3aa: CASSLGAGVYGQYF
CDR3nt: TGTGCCAGCAGCCTTGGGGCGGGGGTTTATGGGCAGTACTTC

d_gene: TRBD1
v_gene: TRBV6-1
abundance: NA
j_gene: TRBJ1-5
CDR3aa: CASSEYVQGVGSNQPQHF
CDR3nt: TGTGCCAGCAGTGAATATGTACAGGGGGTGGGGAGCAATCAGCCCCAGCATTTT

d_gene: NA
v_gene: TRBV5-6
abundance: NA
j_gene: TRBJ2-7
CDR3aa: CASSWTNRGGEQYF
CDR3nt: TGTGCCAGCAGCTGGACTAACAGGGGCGGCGAGCAGTACTTC

d_gene: NA
v_gene: TRBV27
abundance: NA
j_gene: TRBJ2-3
CDR3aa: CASSSGTDTQYF
CDR3nt: TGTGCCAGCAGTTCGGGAACAGATACGCAGTATTTT

d_gene: NA
v_gene: TRBV18
abundance: NA
j_gene: TRBJ2-2
CDR3aa: CASSPLADRHTGELFF
CDR3nt: TGTGCCAGCTCACCATTAGCAGACAGGCACACCGGGGAGCTGTTTTTT

d_gene: TRBD1
v_gene: TRBV5-6
abundance: NA
j_gene: TRBJ1-5
CDR3aa: CASSSLTGVQPQHF
CDR3nt: TGTGCCAGCAGCTCACTGACAGGGGTTCAGCCCCAGCATTTT

d_gene: TRBD2
v_gene: TRBV28
abundance: NA
j_gene: TRBJ2-7
CDR3aa: CASSPPTSGLSYEQYF
CDR3nt: TGTGCCAGCAGTCCGCCTACTAGCGGATTATCCTACGAGCAGTACTTC